These 9 T cell receptor beta chains originate from one sample sequenced in a study of glioma-infiltrating T cells. The iRepertoire nested amplicon-rescue multiplex PCR amplified TCR alpha and beta CDR3s from RNA. TCRdb called the multiplex PCR reads again in MiXCR, with one record for every CDR3 protein. The sample consists of approximately 120,000 distinct CDR3 sequences, less than 30% of them appearing once. The sample was glioma tissue, nonneoplastic brain tissue, or PBMCs (not recorded which). These receptors all come from a human donor with low-grade glioma or glioblastoma, undergoing nonglioma brain surgery, or in good health (not recorded which).

This clonotype was recorded at least ten times. J is TRBJ1-5 and V is TRBV20-1; TRBD1 matches at 8 bases. Trimming at V came to 4 bases and at J to 5 bases, leaving 4 bases not matched to a gene. Germline V gives CDR1 DFQATT, CDR2 SNEGSKA (reference sequence). The CDR3 sequence is 13 residues long. The CDR3 DNA reads TGCAGTGCTACCACAGGGGGGGATCAGCCCCAGCATTTT. This translates into CSATTGGDQPQHF.

This clonotype was seen many times. This chain links TRBV24-1 with TRBJ2-1; D is perhaps TRBD2 (6 bases). The germline V gene encodes CDR1 KGHDR and CDR2 SFDVKD. The germline V and J ends were trimmed by 4 bases and 9 bases, with 18 bases remaining between them. The CDR3 covers 15 residues. CDR3 loop: CATSDPAGSSPEQFF. As DNA, the CDR3 is TGTGCCACCAGTGACCCTGCCGGGAGCTCGCCTGAGCAGTTCTTC.

This clonotype was recorded at least ten times. The rearrangement joins TRBV6-2 or TRBV6-3 to TRBJ1-4; the D is unclear. V dropped 8 bases and J dropped 1 base, with 8 bases sitting between them. This CDR3 has 13 residues. Germline lookup yields CDR1 MNHEY and CDR2 SVGEGT. Here the CDR3 reads CASLHVTNEKLFF. The CDR3 DNA follows: TGTGCCAGCTTGCACGTAACTAATGAAAAACTGTTTTTT.

The table lists this clonotype with a few counts. V and J are TRBV11-2 and TRBJ2-1, with 10 bases matching TRBD2. Germline trimming cut 5 bases from V and 0 bases from J; bases unmatched to any gene: 7. The CDR3 has 17 amino acids. Germline V gene sequence: CDR1 SGHAT, CDR2 FQNNGV. The CDR3 DNA reads as TGTGCCAGCAGCGACCTTAGCGGGAGGACCTCCTACAATGAGCAGTTCTTC. Encoded protein: CASSDLSGRTSYNEQFF.

This clonotype was counted at least ten times. V gene TRBV2 combines with J gene TRBJ1-1, with TRBD1 as a possible D gene (5 bases). CDR1 is SNHLY, CDR2 FYNNEI, per germline. The germline V and J ends were trimmed by 7 bases and 1 base, with 13 bases remaining between them. This CDR3 has 14 amino acids. The CDR3 sequence is CASKPRGRNTEAFF. The DNA of the CDR3 is TGTGCCAGCAAACCGCGGGGGAGGAACACTGAAGCTTTCTTT.

This clonotype was seen repeatedly, ten times or more. V and J are TRBV29-1 and TRBJ1-1, with 8 bases aligning to TRBD1. V was clipped by 0 bases and J by 0 bases; unmatched bases: 9. The V gene's germline CDR1 is SQVTM and CDR2 ANQGSEA. CDR3 length equals 17 residues. The CDR3 coding sequence is TGCAGCGTTGAAGATCAGGTGACAGGGGCGGTGAACACTGAAGCTTTCTTT. Translation: CSVEDQVTGAVNTEAFF. The variable domain in full, with the rest retrieved from reference TRBV29-1 and TRBJ1-1, is SAVISQKPSRDICQRGTSLTIQCQVDSQVTMMFWYRQQPGQSLTLIATANQGSEATYESGFVIDKFPISRPNLTFSTLTVSNMSPEDSSIYLCSVEDQVTGAVNTEAFFGQGTRLTVV.

This clonotype was detected many times. V gene TRBV14 combines with J gene TRBJ1-1, with D unclear. V lost 0 bases and J 0 bases, leaving 5 bases between the germline ends. Germline CDR1 SGHDN, CDR2 FVKESK. The CDR3 is 14 amino acids. CDR3 DNA: TGTGCCAGCAGCCAAGATAAAATGAACACTGAAGCTTTCTTT. Its protein is CASSQDKMNTEAFF.

The sample holds many counts of this clonotype. The chain combines TRBV28 with TRBJ1-1; D not resolved. V was pared by 5 bases and J by 6 bases, with 13 bases between. The CDR3 sequence is 13 residues long. Germline V CDR1 and CDR2: MDHEN, SYDVKM. The CDR3 region is CASSTGHVPEAFF. The CDR3 DNA follows: TGTGCCAGCAGTACCGGTCACGTACCTGAAGCTTTCTTT.

The V call is TRBV6-1, the J call TRBJ1-5, with D tentatively TRBD1 (6 bases). This CDR3 has 15 residues. CDR1 is MNHNS and CDR2 is SASEGT in the germline V gene. The V end was cut by 7 bases, the J end by 12 bases, with 25 bases between. The CDR3 bases are TGTGCCAGCAATCGGACAGTGAATAGCAATCATCACCAGCATTTT. It encodes CASNRTVNSNHHQHF.